This TCR beta chain was profiled in a study of cytomegalovirus exposure and HLA in healthy donors. Study-level background: It was reported in a later analysis that the 120 or so validation repertoires used the same platform as the approximately 650 first-cohort repertoires.

The germline V and J ends were trimmed by 4 bases and 0 bases, with 16 bases remaining between them. This CDR3 has 17 amino acids. The germline gives CDR1 KGHSH, CDR2 LQKENI. General study results and limits: It was confirmed in vitro that a few of the CMV-associated chains were specific for CMV antigens.

Concerning this clone: Its specificity is not known.

Generated by immunoSEQ multiplex PCR, the TCRdb table keeps only in-frame clones and is missing some. Among around 80,000 clones listed, about 96% were seen once. The source material was PBMCs. V gene TRBV18 combines with J gene TRBJ2-1, with TRBD2 as a possible D gene (5 bases). The receptor was isolated from a woman aged 18-29 years in good health and CMV-seronegative. The CDR3 DNA reads as TGTGCCAGCTCACTTTACGGGGAAAGGAGCTCCTACAATGAGCAGTTCTTC. Residues: CASSLYGERSSYNEQFF. Together with reference TRBV18 and TRBJ2-1, the CDR3 gives the full variable domain: NAGVMQNPRHLVRRRGQEARLRCSPMKGHSHVYWYRQLPEEGLKFMVYLQKENIIDESGMPKERFSAEFPKEGPSILRIQQVVRGDSAAYFCASSLYGERSSYNEQFFGPGTRLTVL.